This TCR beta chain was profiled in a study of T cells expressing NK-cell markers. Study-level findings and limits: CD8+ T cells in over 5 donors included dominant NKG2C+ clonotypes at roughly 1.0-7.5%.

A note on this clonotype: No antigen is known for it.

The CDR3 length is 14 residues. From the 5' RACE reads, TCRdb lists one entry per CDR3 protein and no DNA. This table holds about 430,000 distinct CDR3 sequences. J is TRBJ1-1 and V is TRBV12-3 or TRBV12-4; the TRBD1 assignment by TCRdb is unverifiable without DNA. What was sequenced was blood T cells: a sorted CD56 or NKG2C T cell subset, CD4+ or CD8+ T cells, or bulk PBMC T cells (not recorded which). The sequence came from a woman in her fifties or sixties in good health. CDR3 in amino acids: CASSFRQGAGEAFF.